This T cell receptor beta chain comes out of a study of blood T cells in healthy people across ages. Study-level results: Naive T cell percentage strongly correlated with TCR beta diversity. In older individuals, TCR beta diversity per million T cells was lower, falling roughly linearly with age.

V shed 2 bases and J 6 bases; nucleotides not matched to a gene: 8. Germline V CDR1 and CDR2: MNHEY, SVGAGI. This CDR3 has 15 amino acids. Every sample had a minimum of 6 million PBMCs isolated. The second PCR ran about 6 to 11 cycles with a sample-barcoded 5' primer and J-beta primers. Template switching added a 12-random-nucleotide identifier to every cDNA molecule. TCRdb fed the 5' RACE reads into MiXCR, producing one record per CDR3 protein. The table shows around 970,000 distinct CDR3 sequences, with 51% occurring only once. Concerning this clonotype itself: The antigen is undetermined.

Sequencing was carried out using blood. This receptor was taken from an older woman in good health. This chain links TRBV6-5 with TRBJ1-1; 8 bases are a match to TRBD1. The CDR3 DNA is TGTGCCAGCAGTTACGGGCAGGGGGCGACGTCTGAAGCTTTCTTT. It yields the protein CASSYGQGATSEAFF.